A single sample gave rise to the 8 T cell receptor beta chains below, sequenced in a study of regulatory T cells in long-lasting Graves disease. The time point denotes: persistent/refractory GD, antithyroid drugs over 5 years with positive TRAb. The authors made the TCR library using RNA they extracted from PBMCs. Both iRepertoire HTBI primers and Arm-PCR of CDR3 regions were used to build the TCR beta libraries. TCRdb reprocessed the multiplex PCR reads via MiXCR and lists one record per CDR3 protein. The data hold more than 650,000 distinct CDR3 sequences, with 30% observed a single time. This specimen was peripheral blood mononuclear cells (PBMCs), taken when the disease was refractory, from a patient treated with antithyroid drugs. The receptors originated from a female donor with Graves disease.

This clonotype has a single count. The junction and the germline gene differ at one end; a read error may be behind it. The rearrangement uses TRBV27 and TRBJ1-1; perhaps TRBD1 as D (5 bases). Germline CDR1 MNHEY, CDR2 SMNVEV (reference sequence). This CDR3 region has 13 residues. CDR3: CAGSLTGTTEAFF. The CDR3 DNA sequence: TGTGCCGGCAGTTTAACAGGAACCACTGAAGCTTTCTTT.

The gene calls are TRBV2 and TRBJ2-5; D is undetermined. Trimming left V 6 bases short and J 3 bases short, with 11 bases between. The CDR3 length is 13 residues. Germline values: CDR1 SNHLY, CDR2 FYNNEI. CDR3 residues: CASSPYVKETQYF. The CDR3 nucleotides read TGTGCCAGCAGCCCATACGTGAAAGAGACCCAGTACTTC.

The gene calls are TRBV30 and TRBJ1-2; D remains ambiguous. The germline V gene has CDR1 GTSNPN and CDR2 SVGIG (reference sequence). The CDR3 extends over 14 amino acids. Trimming removed 4 bases from V and 3 bases from J, with 15 bases in between. The CDR3 DNA reads TGTGCCTGGAACCGCCGGGGTGGTGACTATGGCTACACCTTC. Translation: CAWNRRGGDYGYTF.

V usage is TRBV4-1 and J usage is TRBJ1-1; tentative D call: TRBD1 (5 bases). Trimming pared 4 bases from V and 10 bases from J, leaving 22 bases between. There are 15 residues in the CDR3. CDR1 is MGHRA and CDR2 is YSYEKL in the germline V gene. Written as DNA, the CDR3 is TGCGCCAGCAGCCGTGAGAACAGGCGCGAGTGGGGAGCTTTCTTT. Translated, it gives CASSRENRREWGAFF.

The rearrangement joins TRBV13 to TRBJ2-7; D is possibly TRBD2 (6 bases). The germline V gene has CDR1 PRHDT and CDR2 FYEKMQ (reference sequence). V shed 1 base and J shed 5 bases, with 6 bases lying between them. There are 12 residues in the CDR3. This CDR3 reads CASSLERDEQYF. Written as DNA, the CDR3 is TGTGCCAGCAGCTTAGAGCGGGACGAGCAGTACTTC.

The sample holds many counts of this clonotype. The V and J genes are TRBV20-1 and TRBJ1-5; TRBD1 agrees at 8 bases. Germline CDR1 is DFQATT and CDR2 is SNEGSKA (reference sequence). The CDR3 sequence is 13 residues long. V shed 6 bases and J 3 bases; nucleotides not matched to a gene: 4. In DNA, the CDR3 is TGCAGTGCAAGGACAGGGCCCAATCAGCCCCAGCATTTT. Translated, it gives CSARTGPNQPQHF.

The chain couples TRBV4-1 to TRBJ1-1, with D hard to call. Between the trimmed V and J ends, which lost 2 bases and 10 bases, there was a span of 11 bases. Germline values: CDR1 MGHRA, CDR2 YSYEKL. The CDR3 is made up of 12 amino acids. CDR3 DNA sequence: TGCGCCAGCAGCCAATATGGTTTGGTAGCTTTCTTT. Its protein is CASSQYGLVAFF.

This clonotype has just a few counts. V usage is TRBV12-5 and J usage is TRBJ2-7; 7 nucleotides match TRBD1. From germline, CDR1 is LGHNT and CDR2 FRNRAP. The CDR3 has 15 amino acids. J gave up 6 bases and V 6 bases, and 14 bases lay outside the gene matches. CDR3: CASGPTGIVSREQYF. The CDR3 nucleotides are TGTGCTAGTGGGCCGACAGGGATAGTAAGTCGCGAGCAGTACTTC.